This T cell receptor (beta chain) was obtained from a study of shared clonotypes between healthy human individuals. Looking at the study overall: Each donor's CD4 naive and CD4 memory cells filled three plates apiece, CD8 naive two, and CD8 memory one. Notes on the study in general: Some clonotypes were shared by all four sorted-subset donors, while others were not shared. The non-shared ones had lower generation probabilities than the shared ones.

Only Caucasian adults living in Nashville, Tennessee served as donors. With regard to this clone: The antigen is undetermined.

Libraries were prepared by immunoSEQ multiplex PCR; TCRdb keeps only in-frame clonotypes and omits some of them. In the table there are a few million clones, roughly 95% of which are singletons. The sequenced sample was naive CD4+ T cells sorted from blood. Subset reported: CD45RA+ positively selected. The clonotype originates from a man younger than 35 in good health.

CDR3 sequence reads: CASSRTSGKVNTGELFF. In DNA form, the CDR3 reads TGTGCCAGCTCACGGACTAGCGGGAAGGTGAACACCGGGGAGCTGTTTTTT. The chain carries TRBV18 and TRBJ2-2, with 12 bases identical to TRBD2. The germline V gene has CDR1 KGHSH and CDR2 LQKENI. The CDR3 spans 17 residues. The V and J ends lost 4 bases and 1 base, in that order; junction bases with no gene match: 4.